The 9 T cell receptor beta chains reported below all come from one sample, sequenced in a study of CD8 T cells in Susac syndrome. Random hexamers were used to reverse transcribe 0.5 to 1 ug of RNA. One entry per CDR3 protein, called by TCRdb with MiXCR from the immunoSEQ multiplex PCR reads. Of 75,000 to 95,000 distinct CDR3 sequences listed, approximately 94% were seen once; the top ten hold 0.45% to 0.55%. Sequencing was carried out using CD8+ T cells from PBMCs. These receptors came from a human donor with Susac syndrome.

This chain uses TRBV9 with TRBJ2-2; TRBD1 is a possible D gene (5 bases). Germline-derived CDR1 and CDR2 are SGDLS and YYNGEE. The V and J ends lost 3 bases and 4 bases respectively, with 13 bases between them. This CDR3 has 15 amino acids. The CDR3 here is CASSATGHLTGELFF. The CDR3 DNA sequence: TGTGCCAGCAGCGCAACCGGACACCTCACCGGGGAGCTGTTTTTT.

V usage is TRBV5-6 and J usage is TRBJ2-5; D might be TRBD2 (7 bases). Germline V gene data show CDR1 as SGHDT and CDR2 as YYEEEE. The CDR3 spans 15 residues. The V end was cut by 0 bases, the J end by 4 bases, with 13 bases between. The CDR3 DNA follows: TGTGCCAGCAGCTTGGAAGGGGGGGGCTCAGAGACCCAGTACTTC. Translating it yields CASSLEGGGSETQYF. Combining the CDR3 with reference TRBV5-6 and TRBJ2-5 gives the whole variable domain DAGVTQSPTHLIKTRGQQVTLRCSPKSGHDTVSWYQQALGQGPQFIFQYYEEEERQRGNFPDRFSGHQFPNYSSELNVNALLLGDSALYLCASSLEGGGSETQYFGPGTRLLVL.

The chain joins TRBV11-2 to TRBJ2-1; TRBD1 might be the D (5 bases). V was shortened by 3 bases and J by 0 bases, with 9 bases between the two germline ends. The CDR3 contains 15 residues. CDR1 SGHAT and CDR2 FQNNGV come from the germline V gene. CDR3 DNA sequence: TGTGCCAGCAGCTTTCAGGGCGGCTCCTACAATGAGCAGTTCTTC. This translates into CASSFQGGSYNEQFF.

V usage is TRBV18 and J usage is TRBJ1-1, with TRBD1 matching 7 bases. CDR1 and CDR2 (germline): KGHSH, LQKENI. This CDR3 contains 13 residues. V trimming: 4 bases; J trimming: 4 bases; junction bases outside the gene matches: 3. The CDR3 DNA is TGTGCCAGCTCACAGGGGGCGAGCACTGAAGCTTTCTTT. Protein: CASSQGASTEAFF.

The genes are TRBV6-2 or TRBV6-3 and TRBJ2-4; no clear D gene. This CDR3 is 18 amino acids long. Germline V gives CDR1 MNHEY, CDR2 SVGEGT. V was cut by 0 bases and J by 0 bases, with 15 bases left in between. The CDR3 DNA is TGTGCCAGCAGTTACTCGATGAGCGAGAACTTAGCCAAAAACATTCAGTACTTC. Translated, it gives CASSYSMSENLAKNIQYF.

The chain has TRBV15 and TRBJ1-1, with D hard to call. V was clipped by 0 bases and J by 5 bases, with 7 bases between them. CDR1 is LNHNV and CDR2 is YYDKDF in the germline V gene (reference sequence). The CDR3 runs 13 residues. CDR3 residues: CATSRDWVTEAFF. In DNA, the CDR3 is TGTGCCACCAGCAGAGATTGGGTTACTGAAGCTTTCTTT.

The V call is TRBV19, the J call TRBJ2-2; perhaps TRBD1 as D (7 bases). The germline gives CDR1 LNHDA, CDR2 SQIVND (reference sequence). Trimming took 0 bases from V and 4 from J, leaving 9 bases between them. There are 15 residues in the CDR3. CDR3 nucleotides: TGTGCCAGTAGTATAGACAGGGGGGTCACCGGGGAGCTGTTTTTT. It encodes CASSIDRGVTGELFF.

CDR3 coding DNA: TGTGCCAGCAGCTTACAAGTCCAAGAGACCCAGTACTTC. Its translation is CASSLQVQETQYF. The chain carries TRBV7-9 and TRBJ2-5, with no clear D. From germline, CDR1 is SEHNR and CDR2 FQNEAQ (reference sequence). The CDR3 consists of 13 residues. The ends were cut back, 2 bases at V and 1 base at J, with 5 bases in the middle.

The genes are TRBV28 and TRBJ1-2; tentatively, D is TRBD1 (5 bases). Germline CDR1 is MDHEN and CDR2 is SYDVKM. The CDR3 consists of 14 residues. Between the trimmed V and J ends, which lost 7 bases and 2 bases, there was a span of 14 bases. The CDR3 DNA is TGTGCCAGCACCACCCCGTGGGGGAACTATGGCTACACCTTC. Translated, it gives CASTTPWGNYGYTF.